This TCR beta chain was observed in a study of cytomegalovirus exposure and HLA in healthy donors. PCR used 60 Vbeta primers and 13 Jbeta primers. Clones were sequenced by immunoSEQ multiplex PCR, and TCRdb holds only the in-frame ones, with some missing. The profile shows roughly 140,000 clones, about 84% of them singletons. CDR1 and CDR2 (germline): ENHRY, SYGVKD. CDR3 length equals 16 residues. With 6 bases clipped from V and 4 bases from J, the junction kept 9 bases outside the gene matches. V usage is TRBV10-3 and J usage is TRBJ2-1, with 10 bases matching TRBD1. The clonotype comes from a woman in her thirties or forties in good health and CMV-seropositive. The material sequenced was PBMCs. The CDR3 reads CAIRVMTGGPYNEQFF. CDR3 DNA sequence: TGTGCCATCAGAGTTATGACAGGGGGCCCTTACAATGAGCAGTTCTTC.